The 27 T cell receptor beta chains below all came from one sample that was sequenced in a study of identical twins. Via MiXCR, TCRdb re-called the 5' RACE reads, giving one row per CDR3 protein. The sample consists of about 300,000 distinct CDR3 sequences, roughly an eighth of them appearing once. The sample also formed part of further work on yellow fever vaccine responses in identical twins.

Sequencing used CD8+ T cells sorted from blood. The source of these receptors is a woman between 18 and 29 years old in good health.

J is TRBJ2-7 and V is TRBV5-6; 8 bases match TRBD2. J was trimmed by 3 bases and V by 4 bases; bases with no gene match: 9. The germline gives CDR1 SGHDT, CDR2 YYEEEE. The CDR3 spans 15 residues. CDR3 DNA sequence: TGTGCCAGCAGCGGCGTGGGACTAGAGAACTACGAGCAGTACTTC. Translation: CASSGVGLENYEQYF.

This clonotype occurred many times. The chain carries TRBV9 and TRBJ1-2, with a weak D call TRBD1 (5 bases). CDR3 size: 11 residues. The germline V gene encodes CDR1 SGDLS and CDR2 YYNGEE. Trimming took off 5 bases at V and 8 bases at J, with 10 bases between the two ends. CDR3 nucleotide sequence: TGTGCCAGCAGAGACACAGGAGGCTACACCTTC. Protein: CASRDTGGYTF.

This clonotype was seen a handful of times. This chain links TRBV2 with TRBJ2-1, with 13 bases lining up with TRBD2. The CDR3 spans 15 residues. The V and J ends lost 3 bases and 5 bases, in that order; junction bases with no gene match: 1. Germline values: CDR1 SNHLY, CDR2 FYNNEI. CDR3 amino acids: CASSDGTSGDNEQFF. CDR3 nucleotides: TGTGCCAGCAGTGACGGGACTAGCGGGGACAATGAGCAGTTCTTC. Full variable domain (missing parts from reference TRBV2 and TRBJ2-1): EPEVTQTPSHQVTQMGQEVILRCVPISNHLYFYWYRQILGQKVEFLVSFYNNEISEKSEIFDDQFSVERPDGSNFTLKIRSTKLEDSAMYFCASSDGTSGDNEQFFGPGTRLTVL.

The chain links TRBV6-1 to TRBJ2-7, with 10 nucleotides matching TRBD2. CDR3 size: 14 residues. Germline assignment: CDR1 MNHNS and CDR2 SASEGT. The J segment lost 2 bases and the V segment lost 6 bases, leaving 4 bases of the junction unmatched. CDR3 loop: CASSGLAATYEQYF. CDR3 sequence (DNA): TGTGCCAGCAGCGGACTAGCGGCGACCTACGAGCAGTACTTC.

The J gene is TRBJ1-5, the V gene TRBV24-1; 8 positions match TRBD1. The CDR3 has 16 residues. J was trimmed by 0 bases and V by 9 bases; bases with no gene match: 9. CDR1 KGHDR and CDR2 SFDVKD come from the germline V gene. The CDR3 is CATSGTGDYSNQPQHF. The CDR3 coding sequence is TGTGCCACCTCCGGGACAGGAGACTATAGCAATCAGCCCCAGCATTTT.

This clonotype has only a few counts. J is TRBJ1-3 and V is TRBV6-6; no reliable D call. The germline CDR1 and CDR2 sequences are MNHNY and SVGAGI (reference sequence). V lost 4 bases to trimming and J lost 3 bases, with 7 bases between them. The CDR3 spans 13 residues. This CDR3 reads CASSFAFGNTIYF. The DNA of the CDR3 is TGTGCCAGCAGTTTCGCGTTTGGAAACACCATATATTTT.

This chain links TRBV21-1 with TRBJ2-4; the D call TRBD2 from the table was never checked on the DNA. TRBV21-1 has pseudogene status. The CDR3 is 19 amino acids. CDR3 nucleotides: TGTGCCAGCAGCAAAGTCCGGCTTTCGCTAAAGGGAGCCAAAAACATTCAGTACTTC. It is translated as CASSKVRLSLKGAKNIQYF.

This clonotype has ten or more counts. V gene TRBV6-6 combines with J gene TRBJ2-5, with no clear D. Trimming removed 4 bases at V and 2 bases at J, with 8 bases between. Looked up from germline, CDR1 is MNHNY and CDR2 is SVGAGI (reference sequence). This CDR3 contains 13 residues. CDR3: CASSSRIQETQYF. CDR3 coding DNA: TGTGCCAGCAGTTCCAGGATTCAAGAGACCCAGTACTTC.

As regards this clonotype: Compared with germline, one end of the junction differs, possibly owing to a read error. The genes are TRBV24-1 and TRBJ2-1; the match to TRBD2 covers 13 bases. Germline CDR1 reads KGHDR; CDR2 reads SFDVKD. This CDR3 comprises 14 residues. This chain's CDR3 is CATGTSGVRAEHLF. DNA for the CDR3: TGTGCCACCGGGACTAGCGGGGTTCGGGCTGAACATCTCTTC.

The genes are TRBV5-1 and TRBJ2-7; D is possibly TRBD1 or TRBD2 (5 bases each). The CDR3 totals 14 residues. With 4 bases removed from V and 2 bases from J, the gap between germline ends came to 13 bases. CDR1 and CDR2 from the germline V gene are SGHRS and YFSETQ. Written as DNA, the CDR3 is TGCGCCAGCAGCCCGGGGCCCGGAACCTACGAGCAGTACTTC. Its translation: CASSPGPGTYEQYF.

The chain is built from TRBV10-3 and TRBJ2-2; maybe TRBD2 (6 bases). The CDR3 sequence is 15 residues long. The germline CDR1 and CDR2 sequences are ENHRY and SYGVKD. V gave up 5 bases and J gave up 8 bases, with 18 bases separating them. For the CDR3, the DNA is TGTGCCATCAGTATCAGGGACTCACCAACGGGGGAGCTGTTTTTT. Protein product: CAISIRDSPTGELFF.

This clonotype was counted between two and nine times. J is TRBJ2-7 and V is TRBV4-2, with 8 bases aligning to TRBD2. Germline CDR1 is LGHNA and CDR2 is YNFKEQ. This CDR3 has 15 residues. V shed 0 bases, J shed 0 bases, and the junction held 1 base outside the gene matches. The CDR3 spells CASSQEGLGSYEQYF. The CDR3 region has the DNA TGTGCCAGCAGCCAAGAGGGACTAGGCTCCTACGAGCAGTACTTC.

The chain employs TRBV4-1 and TRBJ2-1; 7 bases are a match to TRBD1. With V trimmed by 5 bases and J by 3 bases, 10 bases remained unmatched. The CDR3 covers 16 residues. Germline V gene data show CDR1 as MGHRA and CDR2 as YSYEKL. DNA for the CDR3: TGCGCCAGCAGCGACGGGCCGGGACAGATCTACAATGAGCAGTTCTTC. Translating gives CASSDGPGQIYNEQFF.

The chain combines TRBV12-3 or TRBV12-4 with TRBJ2-2; D is unclear. V was pared by 7 bases and J by 4 bases, with 7 bases between. The CDR3 is 12 residues long. The CDR3 spells CASTAPTGELFF. In nucleotides, the CDR3 is TGTGCCAGCACTGCTCCCACCGGGGAGCTGTTTTTT.

The rearrangement uses TRBV7-9 and TRBJ1-1; D is uncertain. V was shortened by 4 bases and J by 1 base, with 7 bases between the two germline ends. Germline assignment: CDR1 SEHNR and CDR2 FQNEAQ (reference sequence). This CDR3 is built from 13 residues. The CDR3 nucleotides read TGTGCCAGCAGCTGGAGAGAGAACACTGAAGCTTTCTTT. The encoded protein is CASSWRENTEAFF.

Concerning this clonotype itself: A much larger clone lies one base from this, so it may be a read error. The chain links TRBV4-1 to TRBJ1-6; 8 bases align to TRBD1. The trim removed 1 base at V and 10 bases at J, leaving 6 bases unmatched. CDR3 length equals 15 residues. Germline CDR1 MGHRA, CDR2 YSYEKL. The CDR3 sequence: CASSQGDRGHSPLHF. CDR3 bases: TGCGCCAGCAGCCAAGGCGACAGGGGTCACTCACCCCTCCACTTT.

This clonotype was counted between two and nine times. The gene calls are TRBV29-1 and TRBJ2-5; 8 nucleotides agree with TRBD1. The CDR3 is 14 amino acids. The V and J ends lost 3 bases and 5 bases, in that order; junction bases with no gene match: 8. Germline assignment: CDR1 SQVTM and CDR2 ANQGSEA. The CDR3 loop reads CSVDLARGPETQYF. DNA for the CDR3: TGCAGCGTTGATCTGGCCAGGGGGCCCGAGACCCAGTACTTC.

The chain has TRBV12-3 or TRBV12-4 and TRBJ1-1; D might be TRBD1 (6 bases). The CDR3 is made up of 15 amino acids. V lost 8 bases and J 0 bases, leaving 16 bases between the germline ends. The CDR3 protein is CASGPIGGVNTEAFF. CDR3 nucleotide sequence: TGTGCCAGCGGGCCTATAGGGGGGGTGAACACTGAAGCTTTCTTT.

This clonotype was seen a few times. V and J are TRBV4-1 and TRBJ2-1; 7 nucleotides line up with TRBD2. V lost 5 bases, J lost 5 bases, and 12 bases stayed unmatched. CDR3 length: 16 amino acids. Germline V CDR1 and CDR2: MGHRA, YSYEKL. In nucleotides, the CDR3 is TGCGCCAGCAGCTCAACACAACCTAGCGGACACAATGAGCAGTTCTTC. Its translation: CASSSTQPSGHNEQFF.

The rearrangement links TRBV20-1 to TRBJ1-1; 9 positions match TRBD1. The ends lost 3 bases at V and 4 bases at J; junction bases unmatched: 12. Germline CDR1 and CDR2: DFQATT and SNEGSKA (reference sequence). CDR3 size: 16 residues. This chain's CDR3 is CSARGGGTGLGTEAFF. The CDR3 DNA is TGCAGTGCTAGGGGGGGAGGGACAGGGCTTGGCACTGAAGCTTTCTTT.

This clonotype was seen many times. Here the CDR3 DNA reads TGCAGCGTTGATACAGATGAAGCTTTCTTT. Protein product: CSVDTDEAFF. The chain uses TRBV29-1 and TRBJ1-1; no clear D gene. V lost 3 bases to trimming and J lost 7 bases, with 6 bases between them. The CDR3 sequence is 10 residues long. CDR1 SQVTM and CDR2 ANQGSEA come from the germline V gene.

This clonotype turned up a few times. This chain uses TRBV9 with TRBJ2-2, with 7 bases fitting TRBD2. Germline V gene lookup returns CDR1 SGDLS and CDR2 YYNGEE. J was trimmed by 5 bases and V by 6 bases; bases with no gene match: 10. This CDR3 is built from 15 residues. CDR3 in DNA: TGTGCCAGCAACGAGTGGGAGGGCCGGACCGGGGAGCTGTTTTTT. Its translation is CASNEWEGRTGELFF.

V gene TRBV7-9 combines with J gene TRBJ2-5; possibly TRBD1 for D (6 bases). The CDR3 extends over 16 amino acids. Trimming cost V 7 bases and J 5 bases, with 23 bases left between them. CDR1 is SEHNR, CDR2 FQNEAQ, per germline (reference sequence). CDR3 nucleotides: TGTGCCAGCACCTTTCCCACGCCAGGGGCTCGTGAGACCCAGTACTTC. Its translation: CASTFPTPGARETQYF. Drawing the rest from reference TRBV7-9 and TRBJ2-5, the complete variable domain is DTGVSQNPRHKITKRGQNVTFRCDPISEHNRLYWYRQTLGQGPEFLTYFQNEAQLEKSRLLSDRFSAERPKGSFSTLEIQRTEQGDSAMYLCASTFPTPGARETQYFGPGTRLLVL.

The genes are TRBV7-3 and TRBJ2-5; the match to TRBD2 covers 11 bases. The CDR3 totals 17 residues. V shed 0 bases, J shed 3 bases, and the junction held 6 bases outside the gene matches. The germline gives CDR1 SGHTA, CDR2 FQGTGA. The CDR3 reads CASSLTASGRFKETQYF. In nucleotides, the CDR3 is TGTGCCAGCAGCTTAACGGCTAGCGGGAGGTTTAAAGAGACCCAGTACTTC.

The rearrangement uses TRBV9 and TRBJ2-2, with D uncertain. The CDR3 covers 15 residues. The germline V and J ends were trimmed by 1 base and 6 bases, with 13 bases remaining between them. Looked up from germline, CDR1 is SGDLS and CDR2 is YYNGEE. CDR3 DNA: TGTGCCAGCAGCGTATACGATAGCAACTCCGGGGAGCTGTTTTTT. This codes for CASSVYDSNSGELFF.

This chain connects TRBV13 to TRBJ1-6, with TRBD1 matching 7 bases. The CDR3 is made up of 14 amino acids. The junction had 7 bases not matched to a gene; V was cut back by 6 bases and J by 8 bases. Germline assignment: CDR1 PRHDT and CDR2 FYEKMQ (reference sequence). The CDR3 DNA sequence: TGTGCCAGCAGGACACAGGGGAGTGATTCACCCCTCCACTTT. It is translated as CASRTQGSDSPLHF.

The chain combines TRBV7-8 with TRBJ2-3, with TRBD1 matching 7 bases. Trimming cost V 6 bases and J 0 bases; bases outside gene matches: 15. The CDR3 consists of 18 residues. CDR1 and CDR2 (germline): SGHVS, FQNEAQ. The CDR3 nucleotides are TGTGCCAGCAGTCATATGTACGGGACAGAGCAAAGCACAGATACGCAGTATTTT. Its translation: CASSHMYGTEQSTDTQYF.